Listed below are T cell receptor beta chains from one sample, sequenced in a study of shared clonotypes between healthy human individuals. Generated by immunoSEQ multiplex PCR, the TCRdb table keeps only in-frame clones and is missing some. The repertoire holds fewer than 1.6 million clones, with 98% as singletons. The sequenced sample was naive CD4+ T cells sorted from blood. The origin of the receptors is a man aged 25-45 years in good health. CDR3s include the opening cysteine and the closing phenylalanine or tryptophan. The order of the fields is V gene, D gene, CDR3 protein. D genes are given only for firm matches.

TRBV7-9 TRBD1 CASTPGQEISLAKNIQYF
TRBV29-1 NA CSVSGPFNEKLFF
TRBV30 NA CAWSVSGHQPQHF
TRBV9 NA CASSVERDHSYNEQFF
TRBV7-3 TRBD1 CASSAGTGGLAQYF
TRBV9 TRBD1 CASSVVGTGYNEQFF
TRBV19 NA CASSMGGVNFRQPQHF
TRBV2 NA CASRLQGLGAFF
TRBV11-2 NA CASSLPLAGYNEQFF
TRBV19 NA CASRTGTHANTGELFF
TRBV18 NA CASSPIPTGVWSYNEQFF
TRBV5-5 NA CASSLDNPYNEQFF
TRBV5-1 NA CASSLRGTQNTEAFF
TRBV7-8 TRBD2 CASRVAGVLQNEQYF
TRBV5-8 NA CASSLTGLSYEQYF
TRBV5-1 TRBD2 CASTTIAGTSYEQYF
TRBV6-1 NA CATQGGPYEQYF
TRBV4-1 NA CASSRLGLNEQFF
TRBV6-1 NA CASSEGTAAFYEQYF
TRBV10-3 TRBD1 CASSTRRRDRGRNEQFF
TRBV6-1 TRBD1 CASSEGGRGYGYTF
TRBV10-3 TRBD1 CAIRETGVYEQYF
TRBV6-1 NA CASSDFVNTEAFF
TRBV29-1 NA CSISAGSTDTQYF
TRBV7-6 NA CASSEGQYYGYTF
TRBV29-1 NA CSVLERPSGNTIYF
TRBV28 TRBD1 CASRPHTGVGEKLFF
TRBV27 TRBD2 CATQPRRTSGRELSYEQYF
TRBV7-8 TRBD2 CASSLPGLGMGTDF
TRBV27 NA CASSRYPRQGSSYEQYF
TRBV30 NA CAWSGDRLQRGNTIYF
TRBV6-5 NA CASRSLTGELFF
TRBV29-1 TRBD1 CSSRTGVEAFF
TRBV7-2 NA CASSLAGKGPSYEQYF
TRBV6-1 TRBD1 CARKTGPNQPQHF
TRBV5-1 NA CASSLGTLNTEAFF
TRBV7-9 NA CASSLVTGRGYYEQYF
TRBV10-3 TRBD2 CAISGDAAGGYEQYF
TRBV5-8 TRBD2 CASSLAGLAPGELFF
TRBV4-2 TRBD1 CASSREGATEAFF
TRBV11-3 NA CASSSITTGELFF
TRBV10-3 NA CAISELKTGPPPYEQYF
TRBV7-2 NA CASSRRDSAYEQYF
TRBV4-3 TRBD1 CASSPTRQGIGDTQYF
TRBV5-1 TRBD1 CASSLVGTGVDTQYF
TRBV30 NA CAWSVTYEQYF
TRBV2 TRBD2 CASNLPGLAGGPIDTGELFF
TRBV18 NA CASSPQRGTQYF
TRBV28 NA CATPRGDTGELFF
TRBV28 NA CASSLGRFNYEKQYF
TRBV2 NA CASSRELWGYTF
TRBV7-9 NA CASSLTGPQHF
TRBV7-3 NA CASSWKKRLQSRANVLTF
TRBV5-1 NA CASSSHGGQPQHF
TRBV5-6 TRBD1 CASSYGQGTYQPQHF
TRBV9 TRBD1 CASSGNRGLETQYF
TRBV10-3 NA CAIRPDGTYGYTF
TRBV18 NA CASSPGNQPQHF